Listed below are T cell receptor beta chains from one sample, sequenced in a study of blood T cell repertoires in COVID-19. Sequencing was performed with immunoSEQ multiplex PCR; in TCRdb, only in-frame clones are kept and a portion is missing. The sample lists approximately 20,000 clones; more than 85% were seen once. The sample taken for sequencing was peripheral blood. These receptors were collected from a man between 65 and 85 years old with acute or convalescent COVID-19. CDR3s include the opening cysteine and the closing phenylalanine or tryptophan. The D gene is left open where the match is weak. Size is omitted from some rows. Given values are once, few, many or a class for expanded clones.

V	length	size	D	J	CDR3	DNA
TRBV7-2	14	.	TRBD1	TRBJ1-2	CASSFDRAGYGYTF	TGTGCCAGCAGCTTCGACAGGGCTGGCTATGGCTACACCTTC
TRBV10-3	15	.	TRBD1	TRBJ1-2	CANKQGAWGNYGYTF	TGTGCCAATAAACAGGGGGCCTGGGGTAACTATGGCTACACCTTC
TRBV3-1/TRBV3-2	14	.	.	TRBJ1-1	CASSKRGYYTEAFF	TGTGCCAGCAGCAAAAGGGGGTACTACACTGAAGCTTTCTTT
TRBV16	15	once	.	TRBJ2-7	CASSQWSAASYEQYF	TGTGCCAGCAGCCAATGGTCGGCGGCTTCCTACGAGCAGTACTTC
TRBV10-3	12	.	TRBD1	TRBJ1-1	CAIRDRAAGAFF	TGTGCCATCCGTGACAGGGCGGCCGGGGCTTTCTTT
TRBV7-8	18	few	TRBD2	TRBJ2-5	CASSLGLAGLDDQETQYF	TGTGCCAGCAGCTTAGGGCTAGCGGGGCTTGACGATCAAGAGACCCAGTACTTC
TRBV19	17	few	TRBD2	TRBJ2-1	CASSIEKGLAGAGEQFF	TGTGCCAGTAGTATTGAGAAAGGACTAGCGGGAGCAGGGGAGCAGTTCTTC
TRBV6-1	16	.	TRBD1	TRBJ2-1	CASSDVRDRAYNEQFF	TGTGCCAGCAGTGACGTCCGGGACAGGGCCTACAATGAGCAGTTCTTC
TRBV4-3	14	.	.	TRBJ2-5	CASSPSWGLETQYF	TGCGCCAGCAGCCCCTCCTGGGGGCTAGAGACCCAGTACTTC
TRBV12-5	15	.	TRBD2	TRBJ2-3	CASGLGAGIGDTQYF	TGTGCTAGTGGTTTGGGAGCGGGAATCGGAGATACGCAGTATTTT
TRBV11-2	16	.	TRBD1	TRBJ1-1	CASSPQTQGARTEAFF	TGTGCCAGCAGCCCTCAAACACAGGGGGCGCGTACTGAAGCTTTCTTT
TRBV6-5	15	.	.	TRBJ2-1	CASSSWRDSYNEQFF	TGTGCCAGCAGTTCCTGGCGGGACTCCTACAATGAGCAGTTCTTC
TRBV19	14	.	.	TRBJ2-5	CASSIGQVQETQYF	TGTGCCAGTAGTATAGGACAGGTCCAAGAGACCCAGTACTTC
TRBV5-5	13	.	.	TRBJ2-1	CASSVTLANEQFF	TGTGCCAGCAGCGTGACACTAGCCAATGAGCAGTTCTTC
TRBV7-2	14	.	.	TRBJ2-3	CASSLQGMGDTQYF	TGTGCCAGCAGCTTACAGGGTATGGGAGATACGCAGTATTTT
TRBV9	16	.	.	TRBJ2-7	CASSVELGGSGYEQYF	TGTGCCAGCAGCGTAGAATTAGGAGGGTCAGGCTACGAGCAGTACTTC
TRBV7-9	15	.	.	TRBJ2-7	CASSSRPGQIYEQYF	TGTGCCAGCAGCTCCCGACCCGGACAGATCTACGAGCAGTACTTC
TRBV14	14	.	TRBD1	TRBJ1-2	CASSLGTGGYGYTF	TGTGCCAGCAGCCTCGGGACAGGAGGCTATGGCTACACCTTC
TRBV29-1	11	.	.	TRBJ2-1	CSVVQMDEQFF	TGCAGCGTTGTCCAGATGGATGAGCAGTTCTTC
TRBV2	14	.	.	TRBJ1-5	CASSFQGNNQPQHF	TGTGCCAGCAGCTTTCAGGGGAACAATCAGCCCCAGCATTTT
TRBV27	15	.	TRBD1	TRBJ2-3	CASSPRTGRTDTQYF	TGTGCCAGCAGTCCGCGGACAGGCCGCACAGATACGCAGTATTTT
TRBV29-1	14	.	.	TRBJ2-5	CSVEWVGGQETQYF	TGCAGCGTTGAGTGGGTGGGGGGCCAAGAGACCCAGTACTTC
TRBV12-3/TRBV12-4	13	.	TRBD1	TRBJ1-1	CASSSTGAPEAFF	TGTGCCAGCAGTTCAACAGGGGCCCCTGAAGCTTTCTTT
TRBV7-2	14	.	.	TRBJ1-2	CASSLDGGSYGYTF	TGTGCCAGCAGCTTAGATGGGGGCTCTTATGGCTACACCTTC
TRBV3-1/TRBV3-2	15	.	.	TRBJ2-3	CASSRGVVGTDTQYF	TGTGCCAGCAGCCGGGGGGTAGTCGGCACAGATACGCAGTATTTT
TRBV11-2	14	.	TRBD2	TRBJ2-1	CASASGSSYNEQFF	TGTGCCAGCGCTAGCGGGAGCTCCTACAATGAGCAGTTCTTC
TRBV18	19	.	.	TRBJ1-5	CASSSLQTAGGYSNQPQHF	TGTGCCAGCTCATCCCTCCAAACAGCCGGGGGTTATAGCAATCAGCCCCAGCATTTT
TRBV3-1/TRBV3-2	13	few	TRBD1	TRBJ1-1	CASSSTGGTEAFF	TGTGCCAGCAGCTCCACAGGGGGCACTGAAGCTTTCTTT
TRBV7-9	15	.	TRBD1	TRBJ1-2	CASSPGTGSGYGYTF	TGTGCCAGCAGCCCAGGGACAGGGTCGGGCTATGGCTACACCTTC
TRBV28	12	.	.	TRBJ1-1	CASKEGAGEAFF	TGTGCCAGCAAGGAAGGGGCTGGTGAAGCTTTCTTT
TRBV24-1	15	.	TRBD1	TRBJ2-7	CATSETGTGSYEQYF	TGTGCCACCAGTGAAACCGGGACAGGGTCCTACGAGCAGTACTTC
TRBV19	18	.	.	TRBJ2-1	CASSTRRRSSTPYNEQFF	TGTGCCAGTTCTACGAGACGGAGATCCTCGACTCCTTACAATGAGCAGTTCTTC
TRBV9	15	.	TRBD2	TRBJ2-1	CASSVGASGENEQFF	TGTGCCAGCAGCGTAGGGGCTAGCGGGGAGAATGAGCAGTTCTTC
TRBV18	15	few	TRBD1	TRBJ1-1	CASSPGDRIYTEAFF	TGTGCCAGCTCACCGGGGGACAGGATCTACACTGAAGCTTTCTTT
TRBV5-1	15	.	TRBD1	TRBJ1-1	CASSPGQGLGTEAFF	TGCGCCAGCAGCCCGGGACAGGGCCTGGGAACTGAAGCTTTCTTT
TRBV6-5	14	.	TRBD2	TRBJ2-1	CASPAGGGYNEQFF	TGTGCCAGCCCTGCGGGAGGCGGCTACAATGAGCAGTTCTTC
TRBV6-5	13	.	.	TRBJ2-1	CASLGGRYNEQFF	TGTGCCAGCCTAGGGGGAAGGTACAATGAGCAGTTCTTC
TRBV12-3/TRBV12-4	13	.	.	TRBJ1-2	CASSSGTEYGYTF	TGTGCCAGCAGTTCCGGGACTGAGTATGGCTACACCTTC
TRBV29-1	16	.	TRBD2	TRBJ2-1	CSVGSGGGSSYNEQFF	TGCAGCGTTGGTAGCGGGGGGGGTAGCTCCTACAATGAGCAGTTCTTC
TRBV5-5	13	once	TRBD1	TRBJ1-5	CASSFQGGQPQHF	TGTGCCAGCAGCTTTCAGGGGGGACAGCCCCAGCATTTT